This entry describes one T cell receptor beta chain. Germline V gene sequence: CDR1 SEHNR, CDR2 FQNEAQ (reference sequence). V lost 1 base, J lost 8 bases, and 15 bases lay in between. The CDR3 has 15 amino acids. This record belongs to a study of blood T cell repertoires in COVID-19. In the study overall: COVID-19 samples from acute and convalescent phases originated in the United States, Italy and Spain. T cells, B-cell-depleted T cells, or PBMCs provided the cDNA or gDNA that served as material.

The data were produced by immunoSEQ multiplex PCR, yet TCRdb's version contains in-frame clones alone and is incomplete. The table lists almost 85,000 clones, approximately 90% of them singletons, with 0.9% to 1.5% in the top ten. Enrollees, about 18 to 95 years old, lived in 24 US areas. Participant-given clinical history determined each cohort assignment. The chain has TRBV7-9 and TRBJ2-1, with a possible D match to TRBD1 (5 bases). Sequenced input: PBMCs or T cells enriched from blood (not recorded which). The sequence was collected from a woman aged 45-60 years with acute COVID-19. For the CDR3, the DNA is TGTGCCAGCAGCTTAGTACAAGGGGTTGTCGATGAGCAGTTCTTC. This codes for CASSLVQGVVDEQFF.